Listed here are 16 T cell receptor beta chains from one sample, sequenced in a study of neurological immune-mediated disorders. MiXCR was run by TCRdb on the 5' RACE reads, yielding one entry per CDR3 protein. Here the sample spans fewer than 50,000 distinct CDR3 sequences, roughly an eighth being singletons. Time point specified: longitudinal time-point 3. Sequenced material: PBMCs. The receptors originated from a male donor with HTLV-1-associated myelopathy (HAM/TSP).

This clonotype was seen repeatedly, ten times or more. The V and J genes are TRBV12-3 or TRBV12-4 and TRBJ1-6, with 10 bases identical to TRBD1. With V trimmed by 6 bases and J by 7 bases, 6 bases remained unmatched. The CDR3 runs to 15 residues. The DNA for the CDR3 is TGTGCCAGCAGGGGGGGGACAGGGGACAATTCACCCCTCCACTTT. Translation: CASRGGTGDNSPLHF.

The chain combines TRBV12-3 or TRBV12-4 with TRBJ1-5, with 9 nucleotides matching TRBD1. CDR3 length: 18 residues. V dropped 5 bases and J dropped 6; count of bases not matched to a gene: 17. CDR3 protein: CASSRITGGERITQPQHF. Here the CDR3 DNA reads TGTGCCAGCAGTCGTATCACAGGGGGCGAGCGGATAACTCAGCCCCAGCATTTT.

There are many counts of this clonotype. V gene TRBV27 combines with J gene TRBJ1-5, with D unclear. Germline-derived CDR1 and CDR2 are MNHEY and SMNVEV (reference sequence). Deletions cut 3 bases from V and 7 bases from J, with 19 bases between. The CDR3 is made up of 16 amino acids. In DNA, the CDR3 is TGTGCCAGCAGTTTCGCTCGGTCAGCCTTTCGACAGCCCCAGCATTTT. Encoded protein: CASSFARSAFRQPQHF.

The chain employs TRBV7-6 and TRBJ1-1; D is possibly TRBD1 (6 bases). CDR1 is SGHVS, CDR2 FNYEAQ, per germline. CDR3 length: 16 residues. The V and J ends lost 1 base and 1 base respectively, with 13 bases between them. The CDR3 region is CASSLVGGQGNTEAFF. In DNA, the CDR3 is TGTGCCAGCAGCTTAGTTGGGGGCCAGGGGAACACTGAAGCTTTCTTT. Drawing the rest from reference TRBV7-6 and TRBJ1-1, the complete variable domain is GAGVSQSPRYKVTKRGQDVALRCDPISGHVSLYWYRQALGQGPEFLTYFNYEAQQDKSGLPNDRFSAERPEGSISTLTIQRTEQRDSAMYRCASSLVGGQGNTEAFFGQGTRLTVV.

The chain couples TRBV28 to TRBJ2-7, with D tentatively TRBD1 (5 bases). Germline loops: CDR1 MDHEN, CDR2 SYDVKM. This CDR3 spans 15 amino acids. V lost 6 bases and J lost 6, with 21 bases in between. The CDR3 loop is CASRPFKGSQGEQYF. Here the CDR3 DNA reads TGTGCCAGCAGACCTTTTAAGGGTTCTCAGGGCGAGCAGTACTTC.

Many counts were recorded for this clonotype. The chain is built from TRBV6-5 and TRBJ2-6; the D gene is possibly TRBD2 (6 bases). The V gene lost 1 base and the J gene lost 0 bases, with 7 bases spanning the gap. The germline gives CDR1 MNHEY, CDR2 SVGAGI. CDR3 size: 16 residues. The chain's CDR3 is CASSYWRVSGANVLTF. As DNA, the CDR3 is TGTGCCAGCAGTTACTGGAGGGTCTCTGGGGCCAACGTCCTGACTTTC.

This clonotype came up many times. The gene calls are TRBV20-1 and TRBJ1-1; D unresolved. This CDR3 region has 11 residues. The V end lost 3 bases, the J end lost 7 bases, and 9 bases lay between the germline ends. Germline values: CDR1 DFQATT, CDR2 SNEGSKA (reference sequence). The CDR3 loop is CSASKFYEAFF. The DNA for the CDR3 is TGCAGTGCTAGTAAATTTTATGAAGCTTTCTTT.

This clonotype was counted ten times or more. The rearrangement joins TRBV29-1 to TRBJ2-1, with 8 bases that match TRBD1. Per germline, CDR1 SQVTM and CDR2 ANQGSEA. This CDR3 comprises 13 residues. V shed 5 bases, J shed 8 bases, and the junction held 8 bases outside the gene matches. In nucleotides, the CDR3 is TGCAGCGTTTGGGGGACAGGTGGGGATGAGCAGTTCTTC. Translated: CSVWGTGGDEQFF.

The sample holds many counts of this clonotype. The rearrangement joins TRBV12-3 or TRBV12-4 to TRBJ1-5; D is unclear. This CDR3 has 15 amino acids. V lost 6 bases, J lost 7 bases, and 19 bases lay in between. CDR3 in amino acids: CASSSLMGPEQPQHF. Written as DNA, the CDR3 is TGTGCCAGCAGCTCCCTCATGGGTCCCGAACAGCCCCAGCATTTT.

The chain recombines TRBV14 with TRBJ2-5, with 10 bases lining up with TRBD2. Losses at the gene ends were 2 bases for V and 2 bases for J; bases not matched to a gene: 5. From germline, CDR1 is SGHDN and CDR2 FVKESK. The CDR3 runs to 16 residues. The DNA for the CDR3 is TGTGCCAGCAGCCAAAGCGGGGGGGCTAGACAAGAGACCCAGTACTTC. Its translation: CASSQSGGARQETQYF.

This clonotype has a count of ten or more. The CDR3 here is CASSYSGFSNQPQHF. The DNA for the CDR3 is TGTGCCAGCAGTTACTCAGGGTTTAGCAATCAGCCCCAGCATTTT. V usage is TRBV6-7 and J usage is TRBJ1-5; no definite D call. TRBV6-7 is noted as an ORF with a role that remains uncertain. The V gene lost 0 bases and the J gene lost 0 bases, with 6 bases spanning the gap. The CDR3 runs 15 residues.

In its sample, this clonotype was seen many times. The genes are TRBV7-2 and TRBJ1-4; D gene unclear. V lost 5 bases to trimming and J lost 7 bases, with 14 bases between them. The CDR3 runs 14 residues. Per germline, CDR1 SGHTA and CDR2 FQGNSA. CDR3 protein: CASSPPGEREKLFF. In DNA form, the CDR3 reads TGTGCCAGCAGCCCCCCCGGTGAACGTGAAAAACTGTTTTTT. The entire variable domain, with the rest obtained from reference TRBV7-2 and TRBJ1-4, is as follows: GAGVSQSPSNKVTEKGKDVELRCDPISGHTALYWYRQSLGQGLEFLIYFQGNSAPDKSGLPSDRFSAERTGGSVSTLTIQRTQQEDSAVYLCASSPPGEREKLFFGSGTQLSVL.

A word on this clonotype: With a much larger clone just one base away, this may be a read error. The chain employs TRBV5-1 and TRBJ2-7; D gene unclear. Between the trimmed V and J ends, which lost 5 bases and 8 bases, there was a span of 14 bases. Germline V gene sequence: CDR1 SGHRS, CDR2 YFSETQ. This CDR3 contains 12 residues. The CDR3 DNA sequence: TGCGCCAGCAGATTCAGCTTCGGCAAGCAGTACTTC. Translation: CASRFSFGKQYF. The full variable domain, completed using reference TRBV5-1 and TRBJ2-7, is KAGVTQTPRYLIKTRGQQVTLSCSPISGHRSVSWYQQTPGQGLQFLFEYFSETQRNKGNFPGRFSGRQFSNSRSEMNVSTLELGDSALYLCASRFSFGKQYFGPGTRLTVT.

This clonotype was picked up many times. This chain joins TRBV24-1 and TRBJ2-1; D perhaps matches TRBD1 (5 bases). V was pared by 4 bases and J by 6 bases, with 9 bases between. The germline CDR1 and CDR2 sequences are KGHDR and SFDVKD. This CDR3 has 13 residues. CDR3 amino acids: CATSEFQGNEQFF. In DNA form, the CDR3 reads TGTGCCACCAGTGAATTCCAGGGCAATGAGCAGTTCTTC.

This clonotype was detected many times. V gene TRBV24-1 combines with J gene TRBJ1-5, with D tentatively TRBD1 (5 bases). V was clipped by 3 bases and J by 9 bases, with 14 bases between them. This CDR3 comprises 14 residues. CDR1 KGHDR and CDR2 SFDVKD come from the germline V gene. CDR3 residues: CATSDPKAGAPQHF. The CDR3 DNA reads as TGTGCCACCAGTGATCCGAAGGCTGGGGCGCCCCAGCATTTT.

In its sample, this clonotype was seen many times. The chain recombines TRBV20-1 with TRBJ1-5; weak D call: TRBD1 (6 bases). Between the trimmed V and J ends, which lost 4 bases and 6 bases, there was a span of 16 bases. This CDR3 is built from 14 residues. CDR1 and CDR2 (germline): DFQATT, SNEGSKA (reference sequence). CDR3 nucleotides: TGCAGTGCTACCGGGCAGGGGTCCGGTCAGCCCCAGCATTTT. Its translation is CSATGQGSGQPQHF.